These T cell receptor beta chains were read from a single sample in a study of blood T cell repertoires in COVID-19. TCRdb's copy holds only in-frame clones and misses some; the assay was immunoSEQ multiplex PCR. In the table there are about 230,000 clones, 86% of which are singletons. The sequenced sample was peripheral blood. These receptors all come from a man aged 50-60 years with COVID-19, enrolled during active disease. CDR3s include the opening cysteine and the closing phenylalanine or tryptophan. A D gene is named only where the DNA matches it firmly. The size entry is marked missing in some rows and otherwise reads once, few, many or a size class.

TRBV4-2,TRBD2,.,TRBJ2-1,CASSQTGTSGNEQFF,TGTGCCAGCAGCCAAACCGGGACTAGCGGCAATGAGCAGTTCTTC
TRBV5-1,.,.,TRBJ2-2,CASSLDLAPTGELFF,TGCGCCAGCAGCTTGGATCTAGCGCCTACCGGGGAGCTGTTTTTT
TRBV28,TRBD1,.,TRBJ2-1,CASSPLTGTGEYNEQFF,TGTGCCAGCAGTCCACTAACTGGGACAGGGGAATACAATGAGCAGTTCTTC
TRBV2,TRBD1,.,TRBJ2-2,CASNMGQTNTGELFF,TGTGCCAGCAACATGGGACAGACGAACACCGGGGAGCTGTTTTTT
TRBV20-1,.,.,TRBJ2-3,CSAKNTDTQYF,TGCAGTGCCAAAAACACAGATACGCAGTATTTT
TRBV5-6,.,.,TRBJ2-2,CASSFFLAGTGELFF,TGTGCCAGCAGCTTTTTCCTAGCAGGCACCGGGGAGCTGTTTTTT
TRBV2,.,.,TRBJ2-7,CASSERGVSAEQYF,TGTGCCAGCAGTGAAAGGGGTGTGAGTGCCGAGCAGTACTTC
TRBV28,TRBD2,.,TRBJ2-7,CASSSHLASGGAVRHYEQYF,TGTGCCAGCAGTTCCCACCTGGCTAGCGGGGGGGCGGTTCGGCACTACGAGCAGTACTTC
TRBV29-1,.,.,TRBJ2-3,CSVEASTDTQYF,TGCAGCGTTGAAGCTAGCACAGATACGCAGTATTTT
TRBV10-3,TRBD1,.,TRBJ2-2,CAIRTGFDTGELFF,TGTGCCATCAGGACAGGGTTTGACACCGGGGAGCTGTTTTTT
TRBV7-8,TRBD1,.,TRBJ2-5,CASSLRGGLVETQYF,TGTGCCAGCAGCTTAAGAGGGGGCTTGGTGGAGACCCAGTACTTC
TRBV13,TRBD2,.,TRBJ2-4,CASSPIAGLAGERAKNIQYF,TGTGCCAGCAGCCCCATCGCCGGACTAGCGGGAGAGAGGGCCAAAAACATTCAGTACTTC
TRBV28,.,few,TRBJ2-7,CASMAPGLSEQYF,TGTGCCAGCATGGCCCCCGGACTATCGGAGCAGTACTTC
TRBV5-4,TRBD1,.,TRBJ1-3,CASSFRDSRNTIYF,TGTGCCAGCAGCTTTCGGGACAGCAGAAACACCATATATTTT
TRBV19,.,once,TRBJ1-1,CASTGRISGEAFF,TGTGCCAGCACGGGCAGGATATCGGGAGAAGCTTTCTTT
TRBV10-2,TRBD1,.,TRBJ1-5,CASSEGQGVYF,TGCGCCAGCAGTGAGGGACAGGGGGTTTATTTT
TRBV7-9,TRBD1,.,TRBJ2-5,CASSALGNRGRETQYF,TGTGCCAGCAGCGCACTCGGGAACAGGGGGCGGGAGACCCAGTACTTC
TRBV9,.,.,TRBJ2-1,CASSADLRQIPNEQFF,TGTGCCAGCAGCGCCGACTTGCGGCAAATCCCCAATGAGCAGTTCTTC
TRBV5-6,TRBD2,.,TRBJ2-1,CASSLALAGGPSEQFF,TGTGCCAGCAGCTTGGCGCTAGCGGGGGGGCCGAGTGAGCAGTTCTTC
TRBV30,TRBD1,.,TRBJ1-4,CAWSVPRQGNEKLFF,TGTGCCTGGAGTGTACCCAGACAGGGTAATGAAAAACTGTTTTTT
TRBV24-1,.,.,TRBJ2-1,CATSESTPSLYNEQFF,TGTGCCACCAGTGAATCGACTCCTAGCTTATACAATGAGCAGTTCTTC
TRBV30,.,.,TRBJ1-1,CAWSVARDTEAFF,TGTGCCTGGAGTGTAGCCCGGGACACTGAAGCTTTCTTT
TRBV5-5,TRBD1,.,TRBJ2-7,CASSAGQVSYEQYF,TGTGCCAGCAGCGCCGGACAGGTCTCCTACGAGCAGTACTTC
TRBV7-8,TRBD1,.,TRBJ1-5,CASSLAGRTGWLNQPQHF,TGTGCCAGCAGCTTAGCTGGGCGGACAGGGTGGCTCAATCAGCCCCAGCATTTT